A selection of T cell receptor beta chains follows, all from one sample in a study of glioma-infiltrating T cells after dendritic cell vaccination. Clones were read by immunoSEQ multiplex PCR, and TCRdb kept only the in-frame ones, dropping some. The top ten clones hold roughly 7.9% of a sample with tens of thousands of clones, around 86% of them seen once. Sequences were derived from blood, sampled before dendritic cell vaccination. The receptors derive from a human donor with glioblastoma. CDR3s include the opening cysteine and the closing phenylalanine or tryptophan. The D gene is left open where the match is weak. Expanded clones get a size class; other rows say once, few or many, or leave the size out.

v_gene: TRBV7-2; len: 17; abundance: NA; j_gene: TRBJ1-5; d_gene: NA; CDR3nt: TGTGCCAGCAGCTTAGGAGGCTTCAGTTATAGCAATCAGCCCCAGCATTTT; CDR3aa: CASSLGGFSYSNQPQHF
v_gene: TRBV19; len: 11; abundance: NA; j_gene: TRBJ2-5; d_gene: NA; CDR3nt: TGTGCCAGTGGGGAGCGAGAGACCCAGTACTTC; CDR3aa: CASGERETQYF
v_gene: TRBV5-1; len: 16; abundance: NA; j_gene: TRBJ1-2; d_gene: TRBD1; CDR3nt: TGCGCCAGCAGTCTAGGACAGGCGTACGGAGAGTATGGCTACACCTTC; CDR3aa: CASSLGQAYGEYGYTF
v_gene: TRBV7-2; len: 15; abundance: few; j_gene: TRBJ2-7; d_gene: TRBD1; CDR3nt: TGTGCCAGCAGCTTAGACGGGACAGGGGATTTCGAGCAGTACTTC; CDR3aa: CASSLDGTGDFEQYF
v_gene: TRBV10-3; len: 13; abundance: NA; j_gene: TRBJ1-2; d_gene: NA; CDR3nt: TGTGCCATCAGAAACGAAGAGGACTATGGCTACACCTTC; CDR3aa: CAIRNEEDYGYTF
v_gene: TRBV12-5; len: 18; abundance: NA; j_gene: TRBJ1-2; d_gene: TRBD1; CDR3nt: TGTGCTAGTGGTGGGACAGCCGATCGAGGACCACTCATCTATGGCTACACCTTC; CDR3aa: CASGGTADRGPLIYGYTF
v_gene: TRBV5-6; len: 15; abundance: NA; j_gene: TRBJ1-1; d_gene: NA; CDR3nt: TGTGCCAGCAGCTTGGGGGGGGTTGCGAGGACTGAAGCTTTCTTT; CDR3aa: CASSLGGVARTEAFF
v_gene: TRBV6-5; len: 13; abundance: NA; j_gene: TRBJ2-1; d_gene: NA; CDR3nt: TGTGCCAGCAGGGCGGGGGCCCTAAATGAGCAGTTCTTC; CDR3aa: CASRAGALNEQFF
v_gene: TRBV6-1; len: 15; abundance: NA; j_gene: TRBJ2-7; d_gene: TRBD2; CDR3nt: TGTGCCAGCAGACTATCGACTAGCGGGGGCTACGAGCAGTACTTC; CDR3aa: CASRLSTSGGYEQYF
v_gene: TRBV4-1; len: 18; abundance: NA; j_gene: TRBJ2-7; d_gene: TRBD2; CDR3nt: TGCGCCAGCAGCCAAGTTCCCCTAGCGGGGGCCTATACCTACGAGCAGTACTTC; CDR3aa: CASSQVPLAGAYTYEQYF
v_gene: TRBV2; len: 11; abundance: few; j_gene: TRBJ2-7; d_gene: NA; CDR3nt: TGTGCCAGCATGGAGGGGAACGAGCAGTACTTC; CDR3aa: CASMEGNEQYF
v_gene: TRBV6-1; len: 15; abundance: NA; j_gene: TRBJ1-4; d_gene: TRBD1; CDR3nt: TGTGCCAGCAGTATCCAGGGACAGGCAAGGAGAAAACTGTTTTTT; CDR3aa: CASSIQGQARRKLFF
v_gene: TRBV11-2; len: 15; abundance: NA; j_gene: TRBJ2-7; d_gene: NA; CDR3nt: TGTGCCAGCAGCGGACGGGACGGGAGCTCCTACGAGCAGTACTTC; CDR3aa: CASSGRDGSSYEQYF
v_gene: TRBV25-1; len: 15; abundance: NA; j_gene: TRBJ1-5; d_gene: TRBD1; CDR3nt: TGTGCCAGCAGTCCGACAGGGATCGGAAATCAGCCCCAGCATTTT; CDR3aa: CASSPTGIGNQPQHF
v_gene: TRBV4-2; len: 17; abundance: NA; j_gene: TRBJ1-2; d_gene: TRBD1; CDR3nt: TGTGCCAGCAGCCAACATAAAGACAGGGAAAGAGTTGATGGCTACACCTTC; CDR3aa: CASSQHKDRERVDGYTF
v_gene: TRBV25-1; len: 13; abundance: NA; j_gene: TRBJ1-1; d_gene: NA; CDR3nt: TGTGCCAGCAGTGAAGGCTTAAGCACTGAAGCTTTCTTT; CDR3aa: CASSEGLSTEAFF
v_gene: TRBV7-2; len: 15; abundance: once; j_gene: TRBJ2-7; d_gene: TRBD1; CDR3nt: TGTGCCAGCAGCTTAGCTGGACAGGGGGCGGGAGAGCAGTACTTC; CDR3aa: CASSLAGQGAGEQYF
v_gene: TRBV19; len: 15; abundance: NA; j_gene: TRBJ2-1; d_gene: NA; CDR3nt: TGTGCCAGTAGTTCCGGGACTTCCTCCTACAATGAGCAGTTCTTC; CDR3aa: CASSSGTSSYNEQFF
v_gene: TRBV11-2; len: 13; abundance: NA; j_gene: TRBJ1-1; d_gene: TRBD1; CDR3nt: TGTGCCAGCAGCTTAGTACAGGGGCCTGAAGCTTTCTTT; CDR3aa: CASSLVQGPEAFF
v_gene: TRBV5-1; len: 14; abundance: NA; j_gene: TRBJ2-2; d_gene: NA; CDR3nt: TGCGCCAGCAGCTTCACCACCCGGGGCGGGGAGCTGTTTTTT; CDR3aa: CASSFTTRGGELFF
v_gene: TRBV29-1; len: 13; abundance: once; j_gene: TRBJ2-7; d_gene: TRBD1; CDR3nt: TGCAGCGTGGAACGACAGGGGGGTGTCGAGCAGTACTTC; CDR3aa: CSVERQGGVEQYF
v_gene: TRBV7-2; len: 16; abundance: NA; j_gene: TRBJ1-1; d_gene: NA; CDR3nt: TGTGCCAGCAGCGTAGACAGGTTTCGGGTCAACACTGAAGCTTTCTTT; CDR3aa: CASSVDRFRVNTEAFF
v_gene: TRBV11-3; len: 12; abundance: once; j_gene: TRBJ2-3; d_gene: NA; CDR3nt: TGTGCCAGCAGCTCAGACACAAATACGCAGTATTTT; CDR3aa: CASSSDTNTQYF
v_gene: TRBV27; len: 13; abundance: NA; j_gene: TRBJ2-7; d_gene: TRBD1; CDR3nt: TGTGCCAGCAGCAGACAGGGGGGCTACGAGCAGTACTTC; CDR3aa: CASSRQGGYEQYF
v_gene: TRBV11-2; len: 15; abundance: once; j_gene: TRBJ2-7; d_gene: TRBD1; CDR3nt: TGTGCCAGCAGCTTAGATGGGACAGGGCTTGAGGAGCAGTACTTC; CDR3aa: CASSLDGTGLEEQYF
v_gene: TRBV13; len: 12; abundance: many; j_gene: TRBJ1-1; d_gene: NA; CDR3nt: TGTGCCAGCAGCTTCGACAGGTCTGAAGCTTTCTTT; CDR3aa: CASSFDRSEAFF
v_gene: TRBV5-4; len: 13; abundance: once; j_gene: TRBJ2-1; d_gene: NA; CDR3nt: TGTGCCAGCAGCTCACCCGGTTACAATGAGCAGTTCTTC; CDR3aa: CASSSPGYNEQFF
v_gene: TRBV2; len: 14; abundance: NA; j_gene: TRBJ1-2; d_gene: TRBD1; CDR3nt: TGTGCCAGCAGACCGGGACAGAACGTCTATGGCTACACCTTC; CDR3aa: CASRPGQNVYGYTF
v_gene: TRBV25-1; len: 13; abundance: NA; j_gene: TRBJ1-1; d_gene: TRBD1; CDR3nt: TGTGCCACTGGACAGGGGGTGAACACTGAAGCTTTCTTT; CDR3aa: CATGQGVNTEAFF
v_gene: TRBV7-9; len: 15; abundance: NA; j_gene: TRBJ1-2; d_gene: NA; CDR3nt: TGTGCCAGCAGCCCGCCGGGGAGCGGGTTCGACGGCTACACCTTC; CDR3aa: CASSPPGSGFDGYTF
v_gene: TRBV2; len: 14; abundance: few; j_gene: TRBJ2-7; d_gene: NA; CDR3nt: TGTGCCAGCATAAGTTCGGCAGGGGCTTTGGAGCAGTACTTC; CDR3aa: CASISSAGALEQYF
v_gene: TRBV25-1; len: 17; abundance: NA; j_gene: TRBJ1-2; d_gene: TRBD1; CDR3nt: TGTGCCAGCAGTGCCGGGACAGGGACTTTGTTTAACTATGGCTACACCTTC; CDR3aa: CASSAGTGTLFNYGYTF
v_gene: TRBV5-1; len: 15; abundance: NA; j_gene: TRBJ1-2; d_gene: NA; CDR3nt: TGCGCCAGCAGCGGGGGGGGGACGGTAGAATATGGCTACACCTTC; CDR3aa: CASSGGGTVEYGYTF
v_gene: TRBV6-1; len: 15; abundance: many; j_gene: TRBJ2-1; d_gene: TRBD2; CDR3nt: TGTGCCAGCAGTGAATCCGGCGGGGGATCGGATGAGCAGTTCTTC; CDR3aa: CASSESGGGSDEQFF
v_gene: TRBV9; len: 14; abundance: NA; j_gene: TRBJ1-1; d_gene: NA; CDR3nt: TGTGCCAGCAGCGTAGAGGTGGCGGACACTGAAGCTTTCTTT; CDR3aa: CASSVEVADTEAFF
v_gene: TRBV7-8; len: 16; abundance: once; j_gene: TRBJ1-1; d_gene: TRBD1; CDR3nt: TGTGCCAGCAGCGTTACAGGGGGCTCGAGGAACACTGAAGCTTTCTTT; CDR3aa: CASSVTGGSRNTEAFF
v_gene: TRBV2; len: 13; abundance: few; j_gene: TRBJ2-1; d_gene: TRBD1; CDR3nt: TGTGCCAGCAGTGAAGCGCAGACAGGGGGCAAACTCTTC; CDR3aa: CASSEAQTGGKLF